Listed here are 14 T cell receptor beta chains from one sample, sequenced in a study of cytomegalovirus exposure and HLA in healthy donors. The PCR used 60 Vbeta and 13 Jbeta primers. The table came from immunoSEQ multiplex PCR; TCRdb's copy has only in-frame clones and leaves some out. The repertoire holds over 95,000 clones, roughly 80% seen once, with roughly 2.5% in the top ten. The sequencing input was PBMCs. These receptors were collected from a female donor in good health and CMV-seronegative.

This chain links TRBV6-1 with TRBJ2-3; 14 bases are shared with TRBD2. CDR1 is MNHNS, CDR2 SASEGT, per germline. CDR3 length equals 15 residues. The J segment lost 4 bases and the V segment lost 4 bases, leaving 1 base of the junction unmatched. In DNA, the CDR3 is TGTGCCAGCAGTGGACTAGCGGGGGGGCCAGATACGCAGTATTTT. Protein: CASSGLAGGPDTQYF.

This clone appeared a single time. The chain joins TRBV5-8 to TRBJ2-7; D perhaps matches TRBD2 (5 bases). Germline CDR1 SGHTS, CDR2 YDEGEE. V was clipped by 6 bases and J by 1 base, with 11 bases between them. This CDR3 comprises 13 residues. The CDR3 spells CASNRGLSYEQYF. CDR3 coding DNA: TGTGCCAGCAACCGGGGTCTTTCCTACGAGCAGTACTTC.

This chain uses TRBV7-2 with TRBJ2-3, with TRBD2 matching 8 bases. The trim removed 1 base at V and 5 bases at J, leaving 8 bases unmatched. The CDR3 loop spans 16 amino acids. The germline gives CDR1 SGHTA, CDR2 FQGNSA. The CDR3 nucleotides read TGTGCCAGCAGCTTAGGAATCGGGGGGGCTGGAGATACGCAGTATTTT. Translation gives CASSLGIGGAGDTQYF.

The chain uses TRBV6-6 and TRBJ1-1, with 9 bases lining up with TRBD1. J gave up 5 bases and V 4 bases, and 11 bases lay outside the gene matches. This CDR3 spans 16 amino acids. Germline values: CDR1 MNHNY, CDR2 SVGAGI (reference sequence). The CDR3 DNA reads as TGTGCCAGCAGTTCAACGACAGGGGGAAGGGAAACTGAAGCTTTCTTT. It is translated as CASSSTTGGRETEAFF.

The rearrangement joins TRBV19 to TRBJ1-2, with a tentative D call TRBD1 (5 bases). CDR1 and CDR2 (germline): LNHDA, SQIVND (reference sequence). The CDR3 runs 15 residues. The V end was cut by 2 bases, the J end by 4 bases, with 14 bases between. CDR3 region: CASSIIPSRGYGYTF. CDR3 DNA: TGTGCCAGTAGTATAATTCCAAGTAGGGGCTATGGCTACACCTTC.

This chain joins TRBV10-3 and TRBJ2-3, with 13 bases fitting TRBD2. This CDR3 has 16 amino acids. V was clipped by 6 bases and J by 5 bases; unmatched bases: 8. CDR1 is ENHRY and CDR2 is SYGVKD in the germline V gene. CDR3 sequence (DNA): TGTGCCATCAGACCAACTAGCGGGGGGGCCGGAGATACGCAGTATTTT. It is translated as CAIRPTSGGAGDTQYF.

The chain combines TRBV9 with TRBJ2-3, with 12 bases fitting TRBD2. V lost 3 bases, J lost 6 bases, and 5 bases stayed unmatched. The V gene's germline CDR1 is SGDLS and CDR2 YYNGEE. The length of the CDR3 is 15 residues. The CDR3 loop is CASSERLAGDDTQYF. In DNA, the CDR3 is TGTGCCAGCAGCGAGAGACTAGCGGGGGACGATACGCAGTATTTT.

V usage is TRBV10-3 and J usage is TRBJ2-5; 7 nucleotides agree with TRBD2. V shed 10 bases, J shed 0 bases, and the junction held 11 bases outside the gene matches. Germline CDR1 and CDR2: ENHRY and SYGVKD. The CDR3 runs 15 residues. The CDR3 loop reads CATRTGTTNQETQYF. In DNA form, the CDR3 reads TGTGCCACCAGAACCGGGACTACCAACCAAGAGACCCAGTACTTC.

A few counts support this clone. This sample also contains other DNA sequences that code for the same CDR3. The V call is TRBV5-6, the J call TRBJ1-1, with D hard to call. The V gene lost 3 bases and the J gene lost 4 bases, with 13 bases spanning the gap. The CDR3 is made up of 14 amino acids. Germline values: CDR1 SGHDT, CDR2 YYEEEE. The CDR3 protein is CASSSFSKSTEAFF. For the CDR3, the DNA is TGTGCCAGCAGCTCCTTCTCGAAGAGCACTGAAGCTTTCTTT.

The rearrangement joins TRBV9 to TRBJ1-4; 8 bases fit TRBD1. The germline gives CDR1 SGDLS, CDR2 YYNGEE. The V segment lost 0 bases and the J segment 5 bases; nucleotides outside the gene matches: 3. The CDR3 is 15 amino acids. The CDR3 here is CASSVGTGRNEKLFF. In DNA form, the CDR3 reads TGTGCCAGCAGCGTAGGGACAGGGCGAAATGAAAAACTGTTTTTT.

The chain links TRBV19 to TRBJ2-7; TRBD1 aligns across 11 bases. CDR1 is LNHDA, CDR2 SQIVND, per germline (reference sequence). The CDR3 covers 13 residues. V dropped 6 bases and J dropped 10; count of bases not matched to a gene: 8. The CDR3 nucleotides read TGTGCCAGTAGCCCGGGACAGGGGGGGCGACAGTACTTC. Protein: CASSPGQGGRQYF.

The CDR3 sequence: CASSVQAGGPYEQYF. CDR3 nucleotide sequence: TGTGCCAGCAGCGTACAGGCGGGGGGGCCCTACGAGCAGTACTTC. This sequence joins TRBV9 and TRBJ2-7, with 9 bases identical to TRBD2. Germline V gives CDR1 SGDLS, CDR2 YYNGEE. The CDR3 sequence is 15 residues long. J gave up 2 bases and V 1 base, and 4 bases lay outside the gene matches.

This clone was recorded once. The junction differs from germline at one of its ends, possibly a read error. J is TRBJ1-6 and V is TRBV25-1, with a weak D call TRBD1 (6 bases). The germline V gene encodes CDR1 MGHDK and CDR2 SYGVNS. This CDR3 contains 15 residues. In DNA form, the CDR3 reads TGTGCCAGCAGTGGGACCACAGGGTATAGTTCACCCCTCCACTTT. Protein: CASSGTTGYSSPLHF. The full variable domain, completed using reference TRBV25-1 and TRBJ1-6, is EADIYQTPRYLVIGTGKKITLECSQTMGHDKMYWYQQDPGMELHLIHYSYGVNSTEKGDLSSESTVSRIRTEHFPLTLESARPSHTSQYLCASSGTTGYSSPLHFGNGTRLTVT.

Only a few counts were recorded for this clone. This chain connects TRBV7-6 to TRBJ2-7, with 8 bases lining up with TRBD1. The junction had 9 bases not matched to a gene; V was cut back by 1 base and J by 4 bases. The CDR3 is made up of 16 amino acids. The germline V gene has CDR1 SGHVS and CDR2 FNYEAQ. The CDR3 sequence is CASSLGATGELYEQYF. The CDR3 coding sequence is TGTGCCAGCAGCTTAGGGGCGACAGGGGAGCTATACGAGCAGTACTTC.